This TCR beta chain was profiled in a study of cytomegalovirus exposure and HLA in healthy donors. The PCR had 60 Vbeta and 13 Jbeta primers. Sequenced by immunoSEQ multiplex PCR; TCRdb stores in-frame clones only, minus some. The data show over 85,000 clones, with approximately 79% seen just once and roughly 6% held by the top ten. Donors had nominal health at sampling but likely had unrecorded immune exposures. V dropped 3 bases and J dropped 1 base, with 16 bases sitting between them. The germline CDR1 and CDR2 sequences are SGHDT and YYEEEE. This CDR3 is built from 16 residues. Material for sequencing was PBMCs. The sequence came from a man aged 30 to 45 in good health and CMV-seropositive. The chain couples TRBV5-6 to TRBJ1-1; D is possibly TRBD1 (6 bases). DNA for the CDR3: TGTGCCAGCAGCTGGGAGGGGGGGGGACCGAACACTGAAGCTTTCTTT. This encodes CASSWEGGGPNTEAFF.